These 27 T cell receptor beta chains originate from one sample sequenced in a study of monozygotic twins with inflammatory bowel disease. TCRdb reworked the 5' RACE reads into one entry per CDR3 protein, no DNA. This table holds about 380,000 distinct CDR3 sequences. Source material: blood. Source of these receptors: a human donor with ulcerative colitis or Crohn's disease, or a healthy co-twin of an affected twin (not recorded which).

V gene TRBV6-1 combines with J gene TRBJ2-2; without DNA, the TCRdb call of TRBD2 cannot be checked. The CDR3 consists of 15 residues. From germline, CDR1 is MNHNS and CDR2 SASEGT. This chain's CDR3 is CASRPRALGTGELFF.

The chain employs TRBV30 and TRBJ2-5; the D gene TCRdb calls, TRBD2, cannot be checked with no DNA. The germline V gene encodes CDR1 GTSNPN and CDR2 SVGIG (reference sequence). The CDR3 is 12 amino acids. Here the CDR3 reads CAWTLAEETQYF.

This rearrangement joins TRBV4-3 to TRBJ1-2; TCRdb outputs TRBD1, but without DNA this stays unchecked. Germline CDR1 and CDR2: LGHNA and YSLEER. The CDR3 spans 15 residues. The CDR3 here is CASSQVGDRMYGYTF.

J is TRBJ2-7 and V is TRBV5-6; TCRdb calls TRBD2, which cannot be checked without DNA. Per the germline V gene, CDR1 is SGHDT and CDR2 is YYEEEE. The CDR3 is 15 amino acids. The CDR3 region is CASSLGGGDGYEQYF.

J is TRBJ1-3 and V is TRBV5-1. The CDR3 is 14 residues long. CDR1 and CDR2 from the germline V gene are SGHRS and YFSETQ. The CDR3 protein is CASSGDSDGNTIYF.

The V call is TRBV12-3 or TRBV12-4, the J call TRBJ1-1. CDR3 length: 16 amino acids. The CDR3 here is CASSLRQSSMNTEAFF.

V gene TRBV6-2 or TRBV6-3 combines with J gene TRBJ2-2. The CDR3 sequence is 13 residues long. CDR1 is MNHEY, CDR2 SVGEGT, per germline. CDR3 protein: CASSYYLTGELFF.

The chain has TRBV19 and TRBJ2-1; with no DNA, the TCRdb D assignment of TRBD1 cannot be verified. This CDR3 has 16 amino acids. CDR1 is LNHDA and CDR2 is SQIVND in the germline V gene (reference sequence). The CDR3 loop is CASSSFGTGASIEQFF.

CDR3 residues: CASSPGRGARAHETQYF. The V gene is TRBV5-1, the J gene TRBJ2-5; TCRdb indicates TRBD1, and absent DNA this call remains unverified. Germline V gene data show CDR1 as SGHRS and CDR2 as YFSETQ. This CDR3 contains 17 residues.

J is TRBJ2-7 and V is TRBV29-1. The V gene's germline CDR1 is SQVTM and CDR2 ANQGSEA. The CDR3 has 13 residues. CDR3 sequence: CSVGQHPSYEQYF.

V gene TRBV12-3 or TRBV12-4 combines with J gene TRBJ1-1. CDR3 length: 11 amino acids. Here the CDR3 reads CASSLGLEAFF.

The chain joins TRBV5-1 to TRBJ2-2. Germline loops: CDR1 SGHRS, CDR2 YFSETQ. CDR3 size: 14 residues. The CDR3 is CASSLDGNTGELFF. Drawing the rest from reference TRBV5-1 and TRBJ2-2, the complete variable domain is KAGVTQTPRYLIKTRGQQVTLSCSPISGHRSVSWYQQTPGQGLQFLFEYFSETQRNKGNFPGRFSGRQFSNSRSEMNVSTLELGDSALYLCASSLDGNTGELFFGEGSRLTVL.

This chain connects TRBV20-1 to TRBJ1-3; TCRdb gives TRBD1 as the D gene, but with no DNA this cannot be confirmed. CDR3 length: 14 amino acids. Looked up from germline, CDR1 is DFQATT and CDR2 is SNEGSKA (reference sequence). The CDR3 reads CSAGDRGSGNTIYF.

V gene TRBV7-3 combines with J gene TRBJ2-3; TCRdb returns TRBD2, unconfirmable since there is no DNA. This CDR3 is built from 18 residues. Germline assignment: CDR1 SGHTA and CDR2 FQGTGA. The CDR3 reads CASSLTPHGGGPSDTQYF.

The gene calls are TRBV6-2 or TRBV6-3 and TRBJ2-7; TCRdb proposes TRBD1, but this gene call is untestable without DNA. The CDR3 extends over 15 amino acids. Germline V gene sequence: CDR1 MNHEY, CDR2 SVGEGT. CDR3 protein: CASSYSPDRDYEQYF.

This chain uses TRBV25-1 with TRBJ2-1; TCRdb's D call, TRBD2, is unchecked because there is no DNA. Germline loops: CDR1 MGHDK, CDR2 SYGVNS. This CDR3 comprises 17 residues. CDR3: CASSDVEAAGIYNEQFF.

V gene TRBV20-1 combines with J gene TRBJ2-1; no DNA is available, so the TRBD2 call from TCRdb remains unchecked. Germline loops: CDR1 DFQATT, CDR2 SNEGSKA (reference sequence). This CDR3 is built from 16 residues. The CDR3 reads CSAEAGTSGSYNEQFF.

The chain employs TRBV7-2 and TRBJ2-5. This CDR3 contains 14 residues. The germline CDR1 and CDR2 sequences are SGHTA and FQGNSA. CDR3 amino acids: CASSSRRGGETQYF. Together with reference TRBV7-2 and TRBJ2-5, the CDR3 gives the full variable domain: GAGVSQSPSNKVTEKGKDVELRCDPISGHTALYWYRQSLGQGLEFLIYFQGNSAPDKSGLPSDRFSAERTGGSVSTLTIQRTQQEDSAVYLCASSSRRGGETQYFGPGTRLLVL.

The rearrangement joins TRBV19 to TRBJ2-7. Germline loops: CDR1 LNHDA, CDR2 SQIVND (reference sequence). The CDR3 extends over 13 amino acids. This CDR3 is CASRLDGTYEQYF.

This chain links TRBV12-3 or TRBV12-4 with TRBJ1-2; TCRdb's D call, TRBD1, is unchecked because there is no DNA. The CDR3 runs to 14 residues. The CDR3 reads CASFGAGVVDGYTF.

V gene TRBV12-3 or TRBV12-4 combines with J gene TRBJ2-7. This CDR3 is 12 amino acids long. The chain's CDR3 is CASSFDPYEQYF.

V usage is TRBV6-5 and J usage is TRBJ1-1; TCRdb indicates TRBD1, and absent DNA this call remains unverified. Germline values: CDR1 MNHEY, CDR2 SVGAGI. The CDR3 is 16 amino acids. CDR3 protein: CASSYSSGAGGTEAFF.

V and J are TRBV3-1 and TRBJ2-1; TCRdb gives TRBD2 as the D gene, but with no DNA this cannot be confirmed. This CDR3 is 16 amino acids long. Germline-derived CDR1 and CDR2 are LGHDT and YNNKEL (reference sequence). CDR3 amino acids: CASSPPGTFSYNEQFF.

The chain links TRBV27 to TRBJ2-7; lacking DNA, the TRBD1 call made by TCRdb goes unchecked. In germline, CDR1 is MNHEY, CDR2 SMNVEV (reference sequence). The CDR3 totals 15 residues. The CDR3 protein is CASSFLGGAIYEQYF.

The chain recombines TRBV7-2 with TRBJ2-2; TCRdb calls TRBD1, which cannot be checked without DNA. Germline assignment: CDR1 SGHTA and CDR2 FQGNSA. The CDR3 has 15 residues. Here the CDR3 reads CASSRDPLRAGELFF.

V usage is TRBV5-6 and J usage is TRBJ2-5; lacking DNA, the TRBD2 call made by TCRdb goes unchecked. Germline-derived CDR1 and CDR2 are SGHDT and YYEEEE. The CDR3 is 14 residues long. The CDR3 reads CASSIGLVAETQYF.

The rearrangement links TRBV7-8 to TRBJ2-1; TCRdb lists TRBD2, though no DNA is available to test this call. CDR1 and CDR2 from the germline V gene are SGHVS and FQNEAQ. The CDR3 runs 17 residues. The CDR3 reads CASSSSGLAGGYNEQFF.